The 15 T cell receptor beta chains below come from one sample, sequenced in a study of CD8 T cells in Susac syndrome (dated 2019 in TCRdb). Preparation of the library involved the immunoSEQ multiplex PCR assay. RNA was extracted using the RNeasy kit, and roughly 0.5 to 1 microgram was reverse transcribed with random hexamers. TCRdb applied fastp at Q25 and MiXCR to the public reads, then kept only in-frame beta chains. Duplicate CDR3 protein sequences are folded into a single record with the most common DNA and genes. For this sample the table gives fewer than 150,000 distinct CDR3 sequences, of which 85% to 95% were detected only once. Roughly 0.088% of the sample is taken by the ten largest. Sequenced sample: CD4+ T cells from PBMCs. The receptors were gathered from a human donor with multiple sclerosis.

The V and J genes are TRBV3-1 and TRBJ2-4, with a weak D call TRBD2 (5 bases). V lost 0 bases and J lost 8, with 17 bases in between. The CDR3 covers 16 residues. Germline V gene sequence: CDR1 LGHDT, CDR2 YNNKEL (reference sequence). DNA of the CDR3: TGTGCCAGCAGCCAAGATCCTCCCGCGGGTCTGGACATTCAGTACTTC. It encodes CASSQDPPAGLDIQYF.

The J gene is TRBJ1-1, the V gene TRBV28, with a weak D call TRBD1 (6 bases). The CDR3 sequence is 14 residues long. The V end lost 8 bases, the J end lost 5 bases, and 18 bases lay between the germline ends. The germline V gene has CDR1 MDHEN and CDR2 SYDVKM. The CDR3 sequence is CASRWIGTTTEAFF. As DNA, the CDR3 is TGTGCCAGCCGATGGATCGGGACAACGACTGAAGCTTTCTTT.

The V call is TRBV5-1, the J call TRBJ1-2; TRBD1 matches at 9 bases. The trim removed 2 bases at V and 4 bases at J, leaving 6 bases unmatched. Per germline, CDR1 SGHRS and CDR2 YFSETQ. The CDR3 is 15 residues long. CDR3 region: CASSFTGGRGYGYTF. Written as DNA, the CDR3 is TGCGCCAGCAGCTTTACAGGGGGCCGGGGCTATGGCTACACCTTC.

This sequence joins TRBV2 and TRBJ1-2; 8 bases are shared with TRBD1. The trim removed 2 bases at V and 3 bases at J, leaving 2 bases unmatched. CDR1 and CDR2 from the germline V gene are SNHLY and FYNNEI. This CDR3 has 14 amino acids. The CDR3 reads CASSEQGAYYGYTF. In DNA form, the CDR3 reads TGTGCCAGCAGTGAACAGGGGGCCTACTATGGCTACACCTTC. The complete variable domain, with remaining parts taken from reference TRBV2 and TRBJ1-2, reads EPEVTQTPSHQVTQMGQEVILRCVPISNHLYFYWYRQILGQKVEFLVSFYNNEISEKSEIFDDQFSVERPDGSNFTLKIRSTKLEDSAMYFCASSEQGAYYGYTFGSGTRLTVV.

The chain carries TRBV6-1 and TRBJ1-1; perhaps TRBD1 as D (6 bases). Trimming took 8 bases from V and 3 from J, leaving 13 bases between them. The CDR3 has 13 amino acids. Germline lookup yields CDR1 MNHNS and CDR2 SASEGT. CDR3 nucleotide sequence: TGTGCCAGCGAGTGGGGGGCGGACACTGAAGCTTTCTTT. Protein product: CASEWGADTEAFF.

V and J are TRBV2 and TRBJ1-5; no definite D call. Trimming cost V 7 bases and J 0 bases, with 10 bases left between them. The CDR3 runs 14 residues. Germline lookup yields CDR1 SNHLY and CDR2 FYNNEI. CDR3 sequence: CASTRAYSNQPQHF. CDR3 nucleotide sequence: TGTGCCAGCACCAGAGCCTATAGCAATCAGCCCCAGCATTTT.

V is TRBV4-1 and J is TRBJ1-4, with D hard to call. With 0 bases removed from V and 0 bases from J, the gap between germline ends came to 8 bases. This CDR3 is built from 16 residues. Per germline, CDR1 MGHRA and CDR2 YSYEKL. The CDR3 is CASSQDRVTTNEKLFF. The CDR3 DNA reads TGCGCCAGCAGCCAAGATCGCGTTACAACTAATGAAAAACTGTTTTTT.

The chain employs TRBV6-6 and TRBJ1-4; 7 bases match TRBD1. The V segment lost 0 bases and the J segment 8 bases; nucleotides outside the gene matches: 6. The germline CDR1 and CDR2 sequences are MNHNY and SVGAGI (reference sequence). This CDR3 has 15 residues. The CDR3 loop is CASSYSEGAGEKLFF. The CDR3, as DNA: TGTGCCAGCAGTTACTCAGAGGGGGCGGGAGAAAAACTGTTTTTT.

This chain uses TRBV7-9 with TRBJ2-5; 8 nucleotides line up with TRBD1. The CDR3 has 15 residues. The V gene end was trimmed by 7 bases and the J gene end by 4 bases; junction bases not matched to a gene: 11. Germline CDR1 reads SEHNR; CDR2 reads FQNEAQ (reference sequence). DNA of the CDR3: TGTGCCAGCAACCTAGGTTCCGGGACAGGAGAGACCCAGTACTTC. Translated, it gives CASNLGSGTGETQYF. Supplemented by reference TRBV7-9 and TRBJ2-5, the full variable domain reads DTGVSQNPRHKITKRGQNVTFRCDPISEHNRLYWYRQTLGQGPEFLTYFQNEAQLEKSRLLSDRFSAERPKGSFSTLEIQRTEQGDSAMYLCASNLGSGTGETQYFGPGTRLLVL.

J is TRBJ1-5 and V is TRBV12-3 or TRBV12-4; tentative D call: TRBD1 (5 bases). The V and J ends lost 4 bases and 7 bases respectively, with 20 bases between them. The CDR3 is made up of 16 amino acids. The CDR3 sequence: CASSSGESRLGQPQHF. The CDR3 DNA reads as TGTGCCAGCAGTTCGGGGGAATCCAGGTTAGGACAGCCCCAGCATTTT.

CDR3 in amino acids: CASSWDRVLGEQYF. The CDR3 DNA reads TGTGCCAGCAGCTGGGACAGAGTCCTGGGTGAGCAGTACTTC. The gene calls are TRBV5-6 and TRBJ2-7, with 7 bases identical to TRBD1. CDR1 SGHDT and CDR2 YYEEEE come from the germline V gene. The CDR3 loop spans 14 amino acids. The V segment lost 3 bases and the J segment 7 bases; nucleotides outside the gene matches: 10.

The chain carries TRBV29-1 and TRBJ2-1; 10 nucleotides agree with TRBD1. Germline CDR1 SQVTM, CDR2 ANQGSEA. This CDR3 comprises 12 residues. The CDR3 nucleotides read TGCAGTGGGGACAGGGGTTTAGGTGAGCAGTTCTTC. Amino acid sequence: CSGDRGLGEQFF.

V usage is TRBV29-1 and J usage is TRBJ2-3, with a possible D match to TRBD2 (5 bases). Trimming removed 3 bases from V and 1 base from J, with 8 bases in between. The CDR3 is 13 amino acids. CDR1 is SQVTM, CDR2 ANQGSEA, per germline. This CDR3 reads CSVDIGGTDTQYF. In DNA form, the CDR3 reads TGCAGCGTTGATATCGGGGGCACAGATACGCAGTATTTT.

This chain joins TRBV6-2 or TRBV6-3 and TRBJ2-5; D uncertain. V was clipped by 6 bases and J by 5 bases, with 7 bases between them. CDR1 MNHEY and CDR2 SVGEGT come from the germline V gene. The CDR3 runs 11 residues. The CDR3 DNA reads TGTGCCAGCAGCAGGTGGGAGACCCAGTACTTC. Its protein is CASSRWETQYF.

The V call is TRBV14, the J call TRBJ1-5, with D unresolved. This CDR3 region has 12 residues. V lost 11 bases and J lost 7, with 15 bases in between. Germline CDR1 is SGHDN and CDR2 is FVKESK. The CDR3 loop reads CAAPGVRQPQHF. CDR3 bases: TGTGCCGCCCCTGGGGTGCGGCAGCCCCAGCATTTT.